This entry features one T cell receptor (beta chain) sequence. Its specific antigen is unknown. Per-base qualities were not stored, and no clone one base away is much larger. The trial excluded patients who had a history of autoimmune disease or were on systemic immunosuppression. Peripheral blood for TCR sequencing was collected from all dose cohorts at baseline, on cycle 4 day 1, and on cycle 7 day 1. Samples were obtained from an open-label, multicenter, first-in-human phase I dose-escalation trial of ivuxolimab. Adults with locally advanced or metastatic melanoma, renal cell carcinoma, hepatocellular carcinoma or head and neck squamous cell carcinoma were enrolled in the trial. Before TCR sequencing, CD4+ T cells and CD8+ T cells were sorted from peripheral blood as separate populations. For sequencing of the TCRbeta CDR3 region, genomic DNA was extracted from the sorted cells. The immunoSEQ Assay was used for sequencing of TCRbeta CDR3 regions. The immuneACCESS repertoire file appears here via TCRdb, limited to in-frame rearrangements. These files lack a portion of the clones; in checked studies, under half of the deficit traces to unresolved V genes, and the cause of the others is not known. This sample has 73,000 or so clones in its table, and 65% to 90% of those were observed once. The ten largest clonotypes hold under 0.75% of the sample.

The sample is drawn from a study of OX40 agonist ivuxolimab in advanced cancers. About the investigation overall: The costimulatory receptor OX40 (CD134) was targeted by ivuxolimab, a fully human IgG2 agonistic monoclonal antibody. In the dose-escalation cohort, more than 75% of patients were male, and the mean age was approximately 55 years, with a range of roughly 20 to 85. Prior anti-PD-1, anti-PD-L1 or anti-CTLA-4 therapy was permitted, and checkpoint inhibitors had been received by around 39% of dose-escalation patients. Of the approximately 50 dose-escalation patients, hepatocellular carcinoma was present in 19, melanoma in around 15, renal cell carcinoma in 9 and head and neck cancer in 9. The monotherapy dose-escalation portion (N ≈ 57 patients) of the phase I ivuxolimab trial is reported in the paper. Intravenous ivuxolimab was administered to patients every 2 weeks at six dose levels: 0.01, 0.1, 0.3, 1.5, 3 and 10 mg/kg. Partial responses occurred in three dose-escalation patients: two with cutaneous melanoma and one with hepatocellular carcinoma. Peripheral TCRbeta sequencing aimed to test whether ivuxolimab altered TCR sequence diversity and caused clonal T-cell expansion. General conclusions and limits of the study: Low levels of normalized T-cell clonal expansion were also seen in some patients who did not respond. At doses from 0.1 to 3.0 mg/kg, clonal expansion was seen in both CD4+ and CD8+ blood T cells between baseline and week 6. On average, CD8+ T cells showed more expanded clones than CD4+ T cells after ivuxolimab. In partial responders in the 0.1-3.0 mg/kg groups, normalized peripheral clonal expansion was found to be among the lowest, especially among CD8+ T cells. The antigen specificity of the clonally expanded peripheral T cells was not determined.

Including cysteine and phenylalanine, the CDR3 has 13 amino acids. Only the CDR3 portion is preserved as DNA: 39 bases, with reading frame beginning at the first base. Relative to germline, V is 5 bases shorter and J is 5 bases shorter, with 13 bases between their ends. From a lookup of the germline V gene, CDR1 and CDR2 are SGHNT and YENEEA. The chain employs TRBV11-3 and TRBJ2-7; no confident D gene assignment can be made. The sequence came from an adult with an advanced solid tumor such as melanoma, head and neck, liver or kidney cancer. Sequences were derived from CD4+ or CD8+ T cells sorted from blood, sampled in a trial of the OX40 agonist ivuxolimab. Read as DNA, the sequence is TGTGCCAGCAGCGCCCCCAGCGACGACGAGCAGTACTTC. Translated, it gives CASSAPSDDEQYF.